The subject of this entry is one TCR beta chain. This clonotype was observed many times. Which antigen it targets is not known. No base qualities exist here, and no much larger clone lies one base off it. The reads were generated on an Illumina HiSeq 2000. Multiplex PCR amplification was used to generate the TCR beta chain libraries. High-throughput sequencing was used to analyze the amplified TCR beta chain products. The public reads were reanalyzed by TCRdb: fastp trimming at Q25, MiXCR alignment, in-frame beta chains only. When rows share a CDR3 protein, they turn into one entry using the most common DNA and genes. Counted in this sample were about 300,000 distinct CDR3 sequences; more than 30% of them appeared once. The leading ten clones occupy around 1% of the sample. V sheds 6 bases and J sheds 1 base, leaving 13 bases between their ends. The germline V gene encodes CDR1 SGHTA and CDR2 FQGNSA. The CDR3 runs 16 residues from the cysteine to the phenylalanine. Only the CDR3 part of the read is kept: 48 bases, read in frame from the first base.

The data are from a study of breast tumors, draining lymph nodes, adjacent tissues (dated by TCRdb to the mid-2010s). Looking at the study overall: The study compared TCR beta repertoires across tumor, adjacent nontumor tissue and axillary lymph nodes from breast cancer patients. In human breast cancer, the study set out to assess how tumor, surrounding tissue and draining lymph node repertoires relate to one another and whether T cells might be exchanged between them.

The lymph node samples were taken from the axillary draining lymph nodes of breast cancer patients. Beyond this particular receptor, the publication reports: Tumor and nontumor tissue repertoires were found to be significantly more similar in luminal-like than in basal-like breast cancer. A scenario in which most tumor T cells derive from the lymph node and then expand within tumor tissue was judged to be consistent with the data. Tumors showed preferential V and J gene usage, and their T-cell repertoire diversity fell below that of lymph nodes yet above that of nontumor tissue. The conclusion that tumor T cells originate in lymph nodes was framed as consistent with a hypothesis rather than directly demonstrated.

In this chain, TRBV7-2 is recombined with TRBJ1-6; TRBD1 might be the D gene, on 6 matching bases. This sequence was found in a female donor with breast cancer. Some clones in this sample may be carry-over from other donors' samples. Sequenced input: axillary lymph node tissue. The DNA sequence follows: TGTGCCAGCAGTTCCGCACAGGGTTCCTATAATTCACCCCTCCACTTT. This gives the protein CASSSAQGSYNSPLHF.